Following are 32 T cell receptor beta chains from one sample sequenced in a study of blood T cell repertoires in COVID-19. The repertoire was sequenced with immunoSEQ multiplex PCR; TCRdb's copy has only in-frame clones and lacks some. The profile shows 390,000 or so clones, about 90% of them singletons. The sequenced sample was peripheral blood. The source of these receptors is a woman aged 25 to 39 with COVID-19, enrolled during active disease.

This clone has just one count. The rearrangement joins TRBV7-2 to TRBJ1-1; the match to TRBD1 covers 9 bases. Germline V lookup: CDR1 SGHTA, CDR2 FQGNSA. Losses at the gene ends were 2 bases for V and 7 bases for J; bases not matched to a gene: 5. The CDR3 loop spans 14 amino acids. The CDR3 bases are TGTGCCAGCAGCTTAATTGGACAGGGGAGTGAAGCTTTCTTT. It specifies CASSLIGQGSEAFF.

J is TRBJ2-7 and V is TRBV10-3; the match to TRBD1 covers 7 bases. The junction had 4 bases not matched to a gene; V was cut back by 3 bases and J by 5 bases. The germline gives CDR1 ENHRY, CDR2 SYGVKD. CDR3 size: 13 residues. CDR3 sequence reads: CAISENRGHEQYF. DNA for the CDR3: TGTGCCATCAGTGAAAACAGGGGTCACGAGCAGTACTTC.

The CDR3 spells CASSYSKSSQGLDEQYF. CDR3 coding DNA: TGTGCCAGCAGTTACTCGAAAAGTAGCCAGGGTCTCGACGAGCAGTACTTC. The genes are TRBV6-2 or TRBV6-3 and TRBJ2-7, with D possibly TRBD1 on 5 matching bases. Germline-derived CDR1 and CDR2 are MNHEY and SVGEGT. Trimming pared 0 bases from V and 5 bases from J, leaving 20 bases between. The CDR3 is 17 residues long.

CDR3 in DNA: TGTGCCAGCAGCCAAGACTGGGGGGGGAATTCACCCCTCCACTTT. Translating gives CASSQDWGGNSPLHF. This rearrangement joins TRBV14 to TRBJ1-6, with D possibly being TRBD1 (5 bases). This CDR3 is built from 15 residues. In germline, CDR1 is SGHDN, CDR2 FVKESK. Deletions cut 0 bases from V and 7 bases from J, with 10 bases between.

This chain connects TRBV28 to TRBJ1-2, with 10 bases matching TRBD1. V shed 7 bases, J shed 4 bases, and the junction held 6 bases outside the gene matches. The CDR3 is 14 amino acids. Germline lookup yields CDR1 MDHEN and CDR2 SYDVKM. CDR3 DNA sequence: TGTGCCAGCACCCGGGACAGGGGATTCTATGGCTACACCTTC. This translates into CASTRDRGFYGYTF.

The rearrangement uses TRBV7-2 and TRBJ1-1; 10 bases map to TRBD1. V lost 3 bases to trimming and J lost 8 bases; unmatched junction nucleotides: 12. CDR3 length: 16 residues. CDR1 is SGHTA and CDR2 is FQGNSA in the germline V gene. CDR3 region: CASSFPSSSDRGEAFF. The DNA of the CDR3 is TGTGCCAGCAGCTTCCCCTCCTCTTCGGACAGGGGGGAAGCTTTCTTT.

The chain employs TRBV11-2 and TRBJ2-3; 12 bases align to TRBD2. Germline CDR1 is SGHAT and CDR2 is FQNNGV. This CDR3 has 17 residues. V trimming: 4 bases; J trimming: 6 bases; junction bases outside the gene matches: 11. The CDR3 loop reads CASSSGLAGSPLDTQYF. The CDR3 nucleotides are TGTGCCAGCAGCTCCGGACTAGCGGGGAGCCCTTTGGATACGCAGTATTTT.

The gene calls are TRBV13 and TRBJ2-3, with 11 positions matching TRBD2. The germline gives CDR1 PRHDT, CDR2 FYEKMQ (reference sequence). Unmatched junction bases numbered 1, after V lost 0 bases and J lost 2 bases. The CDR3 runs to 16 residues. The chain's CDR3 is CASSLGGLAVTDTQYF. The CDR3, as DNA: TGTGCCAGCAGCTTAGGGGGACTAGCGGTCACAGATACGCAGTATTTT. Full variable domain (outside the CDR3, taken from reference TRBV13 and TRBJ2-3): AAGVIQSPRHLIKEKRETATLKCYPIPRHDTVYWYQQGPGQDPQFLISFYEKMQSDKGSIPDRFSAQQFSDYHSELNMSSLELGDSALYFCASSLGGLAVTDTQYFGPGTRLTVL.

This rearrangement joins TRBV28 to TRBJ1-2, with TRBD1 matching 8 bases. This CDR3 is built from 15 residues. Germline assignment: CDR1 MDHEN and CDR2 SYDVKM. V trimming: 6 bases; J trimming: 6 bases; junction bases outside the gene matches: 12. The CDR3 region has the DNA TGTGCCAGCAGCTCCCCGGGGACAGGAATGGATGGCTACACCTTC. This translates into CASSSPGTGMDGYTF.

The CDR3 protein is CASSLRLAGGQRETQYF. In DNA form, the CDR3 reads TGCGCCAGCAGCTTGCGACTAGCGGGGGGGCAAAGAGAGACCCAGTACTTC. The chain has TRBV5-1 and TRBJ2-5, with 14 bases fitting TRBD2. The V gene's germline CDR1 is SGHRS and CDR2 YFSETQ. The CDR3 is made up of 17 amino acids. The V gene end was trimmed by 1 base and the J gene end by 4 bases; junction bases not matched to a gene: 6.

This sequence joins TRBV14 and TRBJ2-3; TRBD1 might be the D (6 bases). The CDR3 contains 15 residues. CDR1 is SGHDN, CDR2 FVKESK, per germline. Trimming shortened V by 4 bases and J by 2 bases, and 13 bases separated the two germline ends. In DNA form, the CDR3 reads TGTGCCAGCAGCCTTCGGACAGAACACACAGATACGCAGTATTTT. It codes for CASSLRTEHTDTQYF.

The chain recombines TRBV7-2 with TRBJ2-5; maybe TRBD2 (5 bases). The V gene's germline CDR1 is SGHTA and CDR2 FQGNSA. Trimming left V 5 bases short and J 4 bases short, with 20 bases between. The CDR3 runs to 16 residues. CDR3 amino acids: CASSPRATAGGETQYF. In DNA form, the CDR3 reads TGTGCCAGCAGCCCCCGGGCCACCGCGGGCGGAGAGACCCAGTACTTC. Supplemented by reference TRBV7-2 and TRBJ2-5, the full variable domain reads GAGVSQSPSNKVTEKGKDVELRCDPISGHTALYWYRQSLGQGLEFLIYFQGNSAPDKSGLPSDRFSAERTGGSVSTLTIQRTQQEDSAVYLCASSPRATAGGETQYFGPGTRLLVL.

The rearrangement joins TRBV10-1 to TRBJ1-1; D is uncertain. Trimming left V 8 bases short and J 3 bases short, with 13 bases between. This CDR3 comprises 13 residues. Germline V CDR1 and CDR2: WNHNN, SYGVQD (reference sequence). CDR3 DNA: TGCGCCAGCCGAGGATCCGTAGACACTGAAGCTTTCTTT. It specifies CASRGSVDTEAFF.

V usage is TRBV2 and J usage is TRBJ1-3, with 9 bases fitting TRBD1. This CDR3 is built from 14 residues. Germline CDR1 and CDR2: SNHLY and FYNNEI. The trim removed 6 bases at V and 2 bases at J, leaving 2 bases unmatched. The CDR3 protein is CASRGTGPGNTIYF. In DNA, the CDR3 is TGTGCCAGCAGGGGGACAGGGCCTGGAAACACCATATATTTT.

The chain employs TRBV29-1 and TRBJ1-1; D remains ambiguous. This CDR3 comprises 14 residues. The germline V gene has CDR1 SQVTM and CDR2 ANQGSEA. Deletions cut 4 bases from V and 1 base from J, with 13 bases between. The CDR3 region is CSVGGHLGNTEAFF. The CDR3 DNA follows: TGCAGCGTTGGTGGGCATCTGGGGAACACTGAAGCTTTCTTT. The entire variable domain, with the rest obtained from reference TRBV29-1 and TRBJ1-1, is as follows: SAVISQKPSRDICQRGTSLTIQCQVDSQVTMMFWYRQQPGQSLTLIATANQGSEATYESGFVIDKFPISRPNLTFSTLTVSNMSPEDSSIYLCSVGGHLGNTEAFFGQGTRLTVV.

This clone appeared once. The chain has TRBV5-1 and TRBJ2-1, with D tentatively TRBD1 (5 bases). Looked up from germline, CDR1 is SGHRS and CDR2 is YFSETQ. This CDR3 contains 16 residues. The ends were cut back, 0 bases at V and 2 bases at J, with 12 bases in the middle. The CDR3 sequence is CASSLVWGKTYNEQFF. CDR3 nucleotide sequence: TGCGCCAGCAGCTTGGTTTGGGGCAAAACCTACAATGAGCAGTTCTTC.

The gene calls are TRBV5-1 and TRBJ2-5; TRBD2 is a possible D gene (6 bases). Trimming cost V 7 bases and J 1 base, with 20 bases left between them. Germline assignment: CDR1 SGHRS and CDR2 YFSETQ. The CDR3 is 16 amino acids. The CDR3 nucleotides read TGCGCCAGCGCCGACCTCGGAGGGGTGGGCCAAGAGACCCAGTACTTC. As protein: CASADLGGVGQETQYF.

This clone has just one count. Additional DNA sequences in this sample encode the identical CDR3. The rearrangement uses TRBV7-2 and TRBJ1-4, with 9 bases lining up with TRBD1. V dropped 2 bases and J dropped 2; count of bases not matched to a gene: 3. This CDR3 has 16 amino acids. The germline V gene encodes CDR1 SGHTA and CDR2 FQGNSA. The CDR3 spells CASSLSGTGTNEKLFF. DNA of the CDR3: TGTGCCAGCAGCTTATCAGGGACAGGGACTAATGAAAAACTGTTTTTT.

A word on this clone: Its ends do not fully match the called genes, so a read error is possible. The chain recombines TRBV6-1 with TRBJ1-4; 8 bases are shared with TRBD1. The germline gives CDR1 MNHNS, CDR2 SASEGT. The length of the CDR3 is 15 residues. The CDR3 coding sequence is TGTGCCAGCCGTGACAGGGGATCAACTAATGAAAAACTGTTTTTT. It specifies CASRDRGSTNEKLFF.

The V and J genes are TRBV7-9 and TRBJ1-4; 10 nucleotides line up with TRBD1. Per germline, CDR1 SEHNR and CDR2 FQNEAQ (reference sequence). V lost 5 bases, J lost 7 bases, and 7 bases stayed unmatched. The CDR3 runs 15 residues. This CDR3 reads CASSEPGQGFEKLFF. CDR3 in DNA: TGTGCCAGCAGCGAACCGGGACAGGGGTTTGAAAAACTGTTTTTT.

V and J are TRBV27 and TRBJ2-7; no clear D gene. The CDR3 sequence is 14 residues long. From germline, CDR1 is MNHEY and CDR2 SMNVEV (reference sequence). Between the trimmed V and J ends, which lost 5 bases and 3 bases, there was a span of 14 bases. The CDR3 bases are TGTGCCAGCAGTCCCTGGTCGGTCGGCTACGAGCAGTACTTC. Protein product: CASSPWSVGYEQYF.

The rearrangement links TRBV5-4 to TRBJ2-5; 7 bases agree with TRBD2. CDR1 SGHNT and CDR2 YYREEE come from the germline V gene (reference sequence). The CDR3 loop spans 17 amino acids. V lost 0 bases to trimming and J lost 5 bases; unmatched junction nucleotides: 13. In DNA, the CDR3 is TGTGCCAGCAGCTTGGATGGTGGGGGGAGGGCCACGGAGACCCAGTACTTC. As protein: CASSLDGGGRATETQYF.

The chain is built from TRBV5-1 and TRBJ1-6, with 10 bases fitting TRBD1. Germline V gene sequence: CDR1 SGHRS, CDR2 YFSETQ. The CDR3 has 17 amino acids. The trim removed 4 bases at V and 4 bases at J, leaving 8 bases unmatched. The CDR3 DNA sequence: TGCGCCAGCAGCCTCGGACAGGGGGTAGGATATAATTCACCCCTCCACTTT. It translates to CASSLGQGVGYNSPLHF.

This chain uses TRBV18 with TRBJ2-3, with 11 bases aligning to TRBD2. Trimming at V came to 2 bases and at J to 2 bases, leaving 6 bases not matched to a gene. The CDR3 extends over 17 amino acids. From germline, CDR1 is KGHSH and CDR2 LQKENI. The CDR3 sequence is CASSPGLAGMTTDTQYF. Here the CDR3 DNA reads TGTGCCAGCTCACCAGGACTAGCGGGTATGACCACAGATACGCAGTATTTT.

The V and J genes are TRBV19 and TRBJ1-4; tentatively, D is TRBD1 (5 bases). V was pared by 0 bases and J by 5 bases, with 7 bases between. Germline loops: CDR1 LNHDA, CDR2 SQIVND (reference sequence). The CDR3 extends over 14 amino acids. The DNA for the CDR3 is TGTGCCAGTAGTATAGAGCACAGGAATGAAAAACTGTTTTTT. This codes for CASSIEHRNEKLFF. The variable domain in full, with the rest retrieved from reference TRBV19 and TRBJ1-4, is DGGITQSPKYLFRKEGQNVTLSCEQNLNHDAMYWYRQDPGQGLRLIYYSQIVNDFQKGDIAEGYSVSREKKESFPLTVTSAQKNPTAFYLCASSIEHRNEKLFFGSGTQLSVL.

The V gene is TRBV7-2, the J gene TRBJ2-1; unclear D gene. Germline CDR1 and CDR2: SGHTA and FQGNSA. The CDR3 runs 11 residues. V shed 3 bases and J shed 8 bases, with 5 bases lying between them. The CDR3 reads CASSFSYEQFF. DNA of the CDR3: TGTGCCAGCAGCTTTTCCTATGAGCAGTTCTTC. The full variable domain, rest sourced from reference TRBV7-2 and TRBJ2-1, is GAGVSQSPSNKVTEKGKDVELRCDPISGHTALYWYRQSLGQGLEFLIYFQGNSAPDKSGLPSDRFSAERTGGSVSTLTIQRTQQEDSAVYLCASSFSYEQFFGPGTRLTVL.

The chain combines TRBV4-2 with TRBJ1-4; maybe TRBD1 (6 bases). The germline CDR1 and CDR2 sequences are LGHNA and YNFKEQ. The V gene lost 0 bases and the J gene lost 5 bases, with 19 bases spanning the gap. This CDR3 is built from 18 residues. The DNA for the CDR3 is TGTGCCAGCAGCCAAGATACCATTGGCACAGGGAGAAATGAAAAACTGTTTTTT. It translates to CASSQDTIGTGRNEKLFF.

J is TRBJ1-1 and V is TRBV6-5; D is unclear. The germline V gene encodes CDR1 MNHEY and CDR2 SVGAGI. Trimming left V 0 bases short and J 0 bases short, with 11 bases between. The length of the CDR3 is 16 residues. The CDR3 DNA is TGTGCCAGCAGTTACTCGATAACAGAGATGAACACTGAAGCTTTCTTT. Protein product: CASSYSITEMNTEAFF.

The chain joins TRBV30 to TRBJ2-3; no clear D. This CDR3 comprises 10 residues. Trimming took 6 bases from V and 6 from J, leaving 7 bases between them. The germline CDR1 and CDR2 sequences are GTSNPN and SVGIG (reference sequence). The CDR3 region has the DNA TGTGCCTGCCAGGATGATACGCAGTATTTT. This encodes CACQDDTQYF.

Of note for this clone: This same CDR3 is encoded by further DNA sequences in the sample. The V gene is TRBV2, the J gene TRBJ1-1; 7 nucleotides agree with TRBD1. CDR1 and CDR2 from the germline V gene are SNHLY and FYNNEI. CDR3 size: 13 residues. The J segment lost 5 bases and the V segment lost 4 bases, leaving 4 bases of the junction unmatched. CDR3 coding DNA: TGTGCCAGCAGTGGGACAGGCCTTACTGAAGCTTTCTTT. Translation: CASSGTGLTEAFF.

The V gene is TRBV4-3, the J gene TRBJ1-5; possibly TRBD1 for D (5 bases). The V gene lost 1 base and the J gene lost 3 bases, with 10 bases spanning the gap. This CDR3 has 15 residues. Germline V gives CDR1 LGHNA, CDR2 YSLEER. As DNA, the CDR3 is TGCGCCAGCAGCCAAGTGTGGGGGGTCAATCAGCCCCAGCATTTT. Translation: CASSQVWGVNQPQHF.

This clone was seen a few times. The rearrangement links TRBV5-1 to TRBJ2-7; possibly TRBD1 for D (6 bases). The CDR3 runs to 14 residues. Germline V CDR1 and CDR2: SGHRS, YFSETQ. V was trimmed by 5 bases and J by 7 bases, leaving 19 bases between them. The CDR3 nucleotides read TGCGCCAGCAGGTCTGATGCAGGGGCGAGTGAGCAGTACTTC. Amino acids: CASRSDAGASEQYF. The whole variable domain, remainder taken from reference TRBV5-1 and TRBJ2-7, is KAGVTQTPRYLIKTRGQQVTLSCSPISGHRSVSWYQQTPGQGLQFLFEYFSETQRNKGNFPGRFSGRQFSNSRSEMNVSTLELGDSALYLCASRSDAGASEQYFGPGTRLTVT.